Sequencing of this T cell receptor (beta chain) was carried out in a study of T cells in Graves' hyperthyroidism and ophthalmopathy. The overall study: Sampling of peripheral blood happened at initial diagnosis, prior to any treatment.

This clonotype was recorded at least ten times. This CDR3 is 15 amino acids long. V was pared by 6 bases and J by 1 base, with 15 bases between. Regions amplified from RNA transcripts were the TCR beta CDR3 regions. Using the HTBI primer set, a first-round RT-PCR was run on the TCR CDR3. One entry per CDR3 protein, called by TCRdb with MiXCR from the multiplex PCR reads. The sample contains approximately 600,000 distinct CDR3 sequences, 11% to 15% of which appear only once. The receptor was derived from a woman younger than 35 with Graves' ophthalmopathy. The specimen was blood. This chain connects TRBV12-3 or TRBV12-4 to TRBJ1-1; TRBD1 is a possible D gene (5 bases). CDR3 sequence reads: CASSRDRGGNTEAFF. The CDR3 DNA sequence: TGTGCCAGCAGCAGGGACCGGGGGGGGAACACTGAAGCTTTCTTT.